The rows below give T cell receptor beta chains drawn from one sample of a study of T cell responses to AZD1222 COVID-19 vaccine. Libraries were prepared by immunoSEQ multiplex PCR; TCRdb keeps only in-frame clonotypes and omits some of them. The sample gives tens of thousands of clones, roughly nine tenths of which show up once; 5% is in the top ten. The source was peripheral blood, collected 28 days after the second AZD1222 dose. The receptors derive from an adult who received the AZD1222 COVID-19 vaccine. Each CDR3 is given without its conserved first and last residue.

V,CDR3
TRBV19,ASTPPGSYNEQF
TRBV6-5,ASSYSNQGLNTEAF
TRBV4-2,ASSQDLYRGFDGYT
TRBV25-1,ASSEYT
TRBV7-6,ASSLRGLAGTDTQY
TRBV5-1,ASSWDGGATTEAF
TRBV3-1/TRBV3-2,ASSLRTLAGGPHTQY
TRBV6-1,ASSDGGSGDEKLF
TRBV3-1/TRBV3-2,ASSQTRDGEQY
TRBV9,ASSAGWRDEQY
TRBV5-1,ASSLALGAGGETQY
TRBV7-8,ASSLVGQGGHEQY
TRBV4-1,ASSPTGTGVYGYT
TRBV7-9,ASSGPGQVRGGYT
TRBV6-1,ASSEAGKNQPQH
TRBV14,ASSQATTGGYGYT
TRBV5-8,ASSMGGRSNEKLF
TRBV9,ASSADNLYGYT
TRBV2,ASSERVGTGGNSPLH
TRBV6-5,ASIERGVGYGYT
TRBV6-5,ASSYSGLAGSDTQY
TRBV27,ASQGQTINSPLH
TRBV3-1/TRBV3-2,ASSYSGGQY
TRBV4-1,ASSQEVTADSPLH
TRBV29-1,SVRDYNEQF
TRBV18,ASSQGTAGNTIY
TRBV12-5,ASGWGTSNTGELF
TRBV6-6,ASSRGGTSGEETQY
TRBV30,AWSAGSPEAF
TRBV11-2,ASSFAGEQY
TRBV18,ASQQGLDEKLF
TRBV12-3/TRBV12-4,ASSRPNYGYT
TRBV2,ASSEARAGTAPLH
TRBV6-5,ASSSIQGAEAF
TRBV4-2,ASSQDRVTGELF
TRBV19,ASSKEGTYGYT
TRBV5-6,ASTQFDRARGYT
TRBV18,ASSPPRTADSNYGYT
TRBV19,ASNVQVNYGYT
TRBV5-1,ASSLQTAGSPLH
TRBV3-1/TRBV3-2,ASSQVTFRETQY
TRBV19,ASSMGASTDTQY
TRBV30,AYGESNYGYT
TRBV4-2,ASSQAGTGNTIY
TRBV5-8,ASSGRVGNQPQH
TRBV5-4,ASSPTENTEAF
TRBV28,ASISGINYGYT
TRBV19,ASSMSGATNEKLF
TRBV7-2,ASSPGPGTHYGYT
TRBV3-1/TRBV3-2,ASSLGQGNTEAF
TRBV10-2,ASRLGEGNQPQH
TRBV6-6,ASSPTGVRSGANVLT
TRBV19,ASHGGNTEAF